This T cell receptor beta chain was captured by sequencing in a study of blood T cell repertoires in COVID-19. The wider study: Specimens from acute and convalescent COVID-19 originated in the United States, Italy and Spain.

Per the study methods: Nucleated cell number was recorded as an estimate derived from reference gene primer amplification. The assay was immunoSEQ multiplex PCR, and TCRdb's table has in-frame clones only and misses some. V and J calls and clone size are as listed in that table; D and trimming were resolved from the DNA. The repertoire has under 250,000 clones, more than 70% of them found once; the top ten carry approximately 5%. The Seattle patients joined while their infection was active and were tracked longitudinally afterward. This CDR3 spans 13 amino acids. The V and J ends lost 3 bases and 7 bases respectively, with 9 bases between them. CDR1 and CDR2 (germline): MNHEY, SMNVEV (reference sequence).

The genes are TRBV27 and TRBJ1-4; D unresolved. This clonotype was obtained from a woman aged 80 or older with COVID-19, enrolled during active disease. Sequencing was carried out using peripheral blood. This CDR3 is CASSFWRGEKLFF. Here the CDR3 DNA reads TGTGCCAGCAGTTTCTGGCGGGGTGAAAAACTGTTTTTT.